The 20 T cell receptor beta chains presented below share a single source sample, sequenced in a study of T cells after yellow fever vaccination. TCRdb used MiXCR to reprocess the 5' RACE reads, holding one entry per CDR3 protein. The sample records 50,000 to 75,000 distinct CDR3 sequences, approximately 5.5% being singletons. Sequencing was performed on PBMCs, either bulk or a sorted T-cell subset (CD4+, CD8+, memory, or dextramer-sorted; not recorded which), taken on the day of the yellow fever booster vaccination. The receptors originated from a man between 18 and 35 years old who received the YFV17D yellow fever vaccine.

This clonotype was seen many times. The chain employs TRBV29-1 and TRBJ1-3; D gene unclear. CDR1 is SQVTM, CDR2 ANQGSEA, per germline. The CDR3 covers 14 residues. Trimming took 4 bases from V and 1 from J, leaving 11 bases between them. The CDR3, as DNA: TGCAGCGTTGTCCCGCGAGGATCTGGAAACACCATATATTTT. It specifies CSVVPRGSGNTIYF.

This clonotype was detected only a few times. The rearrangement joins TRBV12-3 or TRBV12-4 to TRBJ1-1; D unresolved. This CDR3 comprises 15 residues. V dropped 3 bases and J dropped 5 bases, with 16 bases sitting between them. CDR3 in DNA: TGTGCCAGCAGTTTTTCGGCAGTGGGTCGGACTGAAGCTTTCTTT. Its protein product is CASSFSAVGRTEAFF.

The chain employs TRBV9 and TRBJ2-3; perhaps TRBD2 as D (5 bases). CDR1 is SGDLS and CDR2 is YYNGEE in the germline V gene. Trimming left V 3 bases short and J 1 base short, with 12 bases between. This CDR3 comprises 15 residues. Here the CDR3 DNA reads TGTGCCAGCAGCGAGACCTATAGCGGCACAGATACGCAGTATTTT. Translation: CASSETYSGTDTQYF.

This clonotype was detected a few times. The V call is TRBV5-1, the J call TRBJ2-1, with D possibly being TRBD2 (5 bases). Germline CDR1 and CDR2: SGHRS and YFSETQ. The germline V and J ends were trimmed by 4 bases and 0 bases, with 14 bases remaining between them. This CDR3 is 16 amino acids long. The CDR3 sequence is CASSSYPGYSYNEQFF. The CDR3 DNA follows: TGCGCCAGCAGCAGCTACCCGGGGTACTCCTACAATGAGCAGTTCTTC.

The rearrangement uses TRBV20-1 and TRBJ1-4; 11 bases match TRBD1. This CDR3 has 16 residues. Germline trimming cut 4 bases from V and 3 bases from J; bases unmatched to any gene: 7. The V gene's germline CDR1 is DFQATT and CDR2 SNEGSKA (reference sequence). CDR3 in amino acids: CSATRTGGQSNEKLFF. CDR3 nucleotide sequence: TGCAGTGCTACCCGGACAGGGGGCCAGTCTAATGAAAAACTGTTTTTT.

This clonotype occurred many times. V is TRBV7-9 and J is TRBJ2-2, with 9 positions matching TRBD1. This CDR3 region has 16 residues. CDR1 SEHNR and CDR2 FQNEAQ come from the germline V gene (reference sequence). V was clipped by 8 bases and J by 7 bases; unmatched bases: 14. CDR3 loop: CASALSLGQGGGELFF. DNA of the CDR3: TGTGCCAGCGCCCTTTCTTTGGGACAGGGAGGCGGGGAGCTGTTTTTT.

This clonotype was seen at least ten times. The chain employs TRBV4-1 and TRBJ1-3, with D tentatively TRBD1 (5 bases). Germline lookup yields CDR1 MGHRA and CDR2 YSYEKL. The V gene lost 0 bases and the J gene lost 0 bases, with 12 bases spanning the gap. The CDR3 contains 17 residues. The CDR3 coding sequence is TGCGCCAGCAGCCAAGAGCCGGGGCGGACCTCTGGAAACACCATATATTTT. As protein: CASSQEPGRTSGNTIYF.

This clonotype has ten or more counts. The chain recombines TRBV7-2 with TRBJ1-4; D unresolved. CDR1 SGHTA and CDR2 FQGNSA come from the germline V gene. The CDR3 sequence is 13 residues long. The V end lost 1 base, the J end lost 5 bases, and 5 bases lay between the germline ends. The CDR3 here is CASSLGPNEKLFF. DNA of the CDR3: TGTGCCAGCAGCTTAGGACCGAATGAAAAACTGTTTTTT.

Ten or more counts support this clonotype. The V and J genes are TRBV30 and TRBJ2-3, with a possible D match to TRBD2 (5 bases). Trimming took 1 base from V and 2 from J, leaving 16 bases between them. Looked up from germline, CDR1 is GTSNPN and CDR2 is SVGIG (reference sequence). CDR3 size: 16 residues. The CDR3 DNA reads TGTGCCTGGAGTGCCCTCGCGAGCGGACCCACAGATACGCAGTATTTT. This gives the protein CAWSALASGPTDTQYF.

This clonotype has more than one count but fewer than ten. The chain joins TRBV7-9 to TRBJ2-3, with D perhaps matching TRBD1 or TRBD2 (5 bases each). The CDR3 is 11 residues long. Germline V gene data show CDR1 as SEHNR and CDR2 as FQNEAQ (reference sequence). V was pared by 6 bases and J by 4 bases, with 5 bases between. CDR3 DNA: TGTGCCAGCAGGGGACCAGATACGCAGTATTTT. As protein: CASRGPDTQYF.

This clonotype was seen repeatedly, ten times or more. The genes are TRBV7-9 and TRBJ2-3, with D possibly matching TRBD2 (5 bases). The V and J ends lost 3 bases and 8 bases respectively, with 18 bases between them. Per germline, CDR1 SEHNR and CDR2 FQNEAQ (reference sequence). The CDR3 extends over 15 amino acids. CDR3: CASSFTAPGRGTQYF. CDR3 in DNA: TGTGCCAGCAGCTTTACAGCTCCTGGACGGGGTACGCAGTATTTT.

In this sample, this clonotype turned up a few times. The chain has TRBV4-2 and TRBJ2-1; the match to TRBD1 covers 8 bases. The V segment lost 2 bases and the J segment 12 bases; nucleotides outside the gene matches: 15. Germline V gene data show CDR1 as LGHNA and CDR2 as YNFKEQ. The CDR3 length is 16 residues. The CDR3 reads CASSQSETGAVVGQFF. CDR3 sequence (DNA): TGTGCCAGCAGCCAAAGTGAGACAGGGGCAGTGGTTGGGCAGTTCTTC.

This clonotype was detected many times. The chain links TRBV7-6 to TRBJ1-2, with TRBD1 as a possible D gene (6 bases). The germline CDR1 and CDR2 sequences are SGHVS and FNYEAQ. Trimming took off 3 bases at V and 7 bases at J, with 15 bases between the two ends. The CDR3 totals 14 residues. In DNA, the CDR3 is TGTGCCAGCAGCTTCCTTATGGGGGCCGGTGGCTACACCTTC. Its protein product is CASSFLMGAGGYTF.

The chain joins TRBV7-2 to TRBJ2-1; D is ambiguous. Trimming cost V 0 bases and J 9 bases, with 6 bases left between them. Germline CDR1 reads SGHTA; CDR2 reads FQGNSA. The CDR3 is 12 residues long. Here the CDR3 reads CASSLAFCEQFF. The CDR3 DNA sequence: TGTGCCAGCAGCTTAGCCTTTTGTGAGCAGTTCTTC.

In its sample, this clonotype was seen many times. CDR3 amino acids: CASSYSRASGGLTDTQYF. DNA for the CDR3: TGTGCCAGCAGTTACTCGAGGGCTAGCGGGGGCCTCACAGATACGCAGTATTTT. The chain recombines TRBV6-5 with TRBJ2-3, with 10 nucleotides matching TRBD2. The CDR3 extends over 18 amino acids. Germline CDR1 MNHEY, CDR2 SVGAGI. With V trimmed by 0 bases and J by 2 bases, 8 bases remained unmatched.

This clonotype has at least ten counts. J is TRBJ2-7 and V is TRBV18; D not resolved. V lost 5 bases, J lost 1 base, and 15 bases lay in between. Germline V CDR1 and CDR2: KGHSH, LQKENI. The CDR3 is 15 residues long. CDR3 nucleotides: TGTGCCAGCTCATCTGGCCCTGGTAGATCCTACGAGCAGTACTTC. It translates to CASSSGPGRSYEQYF.

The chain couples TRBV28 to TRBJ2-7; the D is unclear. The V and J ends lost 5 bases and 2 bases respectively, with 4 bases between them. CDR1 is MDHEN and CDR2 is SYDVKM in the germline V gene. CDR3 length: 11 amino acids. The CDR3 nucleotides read TGTGCCAGCAGTGCCGCCTACGAGCAGTACGTC. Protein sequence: CASSAAYEQYV.

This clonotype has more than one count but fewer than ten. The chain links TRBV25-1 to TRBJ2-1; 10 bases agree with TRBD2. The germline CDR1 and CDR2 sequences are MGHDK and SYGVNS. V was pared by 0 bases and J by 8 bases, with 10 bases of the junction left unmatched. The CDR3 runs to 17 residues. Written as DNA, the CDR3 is TGTGCCAGCAGTGAATATAGGAGGGCTAGCGGGGGCTATGAGCAGTTCTTC. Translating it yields CASSEYRRASGGYEQFF.

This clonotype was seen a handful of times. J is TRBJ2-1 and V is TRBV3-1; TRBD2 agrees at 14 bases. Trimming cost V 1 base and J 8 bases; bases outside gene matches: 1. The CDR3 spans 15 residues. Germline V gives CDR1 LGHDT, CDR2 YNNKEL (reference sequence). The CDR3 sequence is CASSQGLAGGDEQFF. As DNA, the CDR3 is TGTGCCAGCAGCCAAGGACTAGCGGGGGGGGATGAGCAGTTCTTC.

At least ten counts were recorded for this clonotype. The chain's CDR3 is CASSLRDTGAEAFF. In nucleotides, the CDR3 is TGTGCCAGCAGTTTAAGGGACACGGGCGCTGAAGCTTTCTTT. The chain carries TRBV27 and TRBJ1-1, with D possibly being TRBD1 (6 bases). Trimming took 2 bases from V and 6 from J, leaving 13 bases between them. In germline, CDR1 is MNHEY, CDR2 SMNVEV (reference sequence). The CDR3 length is 14 residues.